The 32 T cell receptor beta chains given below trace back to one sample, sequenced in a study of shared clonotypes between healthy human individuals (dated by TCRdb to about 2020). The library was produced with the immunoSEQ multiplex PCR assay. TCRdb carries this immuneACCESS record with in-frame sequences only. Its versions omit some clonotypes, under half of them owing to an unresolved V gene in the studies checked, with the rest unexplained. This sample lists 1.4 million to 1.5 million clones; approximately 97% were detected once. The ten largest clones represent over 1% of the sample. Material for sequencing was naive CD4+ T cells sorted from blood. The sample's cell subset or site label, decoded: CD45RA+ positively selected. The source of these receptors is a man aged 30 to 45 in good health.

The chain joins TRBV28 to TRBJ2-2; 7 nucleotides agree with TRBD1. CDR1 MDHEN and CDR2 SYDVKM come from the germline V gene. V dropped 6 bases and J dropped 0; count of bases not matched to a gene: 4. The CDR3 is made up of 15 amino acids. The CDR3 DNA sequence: TGTGCCAGCAGAAGGGACAGCGCGAACACCGGGGAGCTGTTTTTT. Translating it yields CASRRDSANTGELFF. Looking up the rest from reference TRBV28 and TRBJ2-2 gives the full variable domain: DVKVTQSSRYLVKRTGEKVFLECVQDMDHENMFWYRQDPGLGLRLIYFSYDVKMKEKGDIPEGYSVSREKKERFSLILESASTNQTSMYLCASRRDSANTGELFFGEGSRLTVL.

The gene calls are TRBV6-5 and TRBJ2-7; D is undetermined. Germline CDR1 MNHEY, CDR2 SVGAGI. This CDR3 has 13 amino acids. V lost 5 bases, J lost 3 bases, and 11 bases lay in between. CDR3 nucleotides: TGTGCCAGCAGTACCCCAGGATACTACGAGCAGTACTTC. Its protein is CASSTPGYYEQYF.

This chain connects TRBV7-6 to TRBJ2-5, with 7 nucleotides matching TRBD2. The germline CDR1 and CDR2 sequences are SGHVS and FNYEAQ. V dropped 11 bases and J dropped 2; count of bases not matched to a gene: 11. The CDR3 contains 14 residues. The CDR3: CAWGEGARQETQYF. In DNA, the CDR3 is TGTGCCTGGGGGGAGGGAGCGAGGCAAGAGACCCAGTACTTC.

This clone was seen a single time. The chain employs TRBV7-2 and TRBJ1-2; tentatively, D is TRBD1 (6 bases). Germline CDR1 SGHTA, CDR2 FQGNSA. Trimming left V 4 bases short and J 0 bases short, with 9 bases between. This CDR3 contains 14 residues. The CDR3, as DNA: TGTGCCAGCAGCTCTACAGGGTCTAACTATGGCTACACCTTC. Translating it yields CASSSTGSNYGYTF.

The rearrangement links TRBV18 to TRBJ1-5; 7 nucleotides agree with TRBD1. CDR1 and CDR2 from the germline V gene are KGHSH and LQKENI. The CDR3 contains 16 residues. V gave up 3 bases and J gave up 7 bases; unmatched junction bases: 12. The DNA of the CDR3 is TGTGCCAGCTCACCCCAGGGCCAGGGGGTTGGACAGCCCCAGCATTTT. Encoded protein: CASSPQGQGVGQPQHF.

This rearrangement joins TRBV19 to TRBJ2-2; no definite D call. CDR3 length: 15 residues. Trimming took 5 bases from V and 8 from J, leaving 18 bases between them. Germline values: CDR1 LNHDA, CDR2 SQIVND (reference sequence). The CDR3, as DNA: TGTGCCAGTAGTGTAACAAAGGACCTAAGGGGGGAGCTGTTTTTT. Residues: CASSVTKDLRGELFF.

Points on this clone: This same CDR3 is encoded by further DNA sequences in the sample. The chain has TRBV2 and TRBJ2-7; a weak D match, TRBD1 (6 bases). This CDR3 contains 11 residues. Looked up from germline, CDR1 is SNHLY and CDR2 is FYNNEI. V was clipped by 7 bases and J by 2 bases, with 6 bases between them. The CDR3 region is CASTGAYEQYF. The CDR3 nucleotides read TGTGCCAGCACAGGGGCCTACGAGCAGTACTTC.

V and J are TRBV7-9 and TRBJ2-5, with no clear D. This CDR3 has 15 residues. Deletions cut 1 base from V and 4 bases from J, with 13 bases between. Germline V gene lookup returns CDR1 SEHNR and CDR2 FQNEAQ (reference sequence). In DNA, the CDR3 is TGTGCCAGCAGCTTAGGCGGTAGGGAACGAGAGACCCAGTACTTC. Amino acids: CASSLGGRERETQYF.

DNA for the CDR3: TGTGCCAGCAGCGTAGCCGGACCGAACACTGAAGCTTTCTTT. Translation: CASSVAGPNTEAFF. V usage is TRBV9 and J usage is TRBJ1-1; D unclear. Trimming shortened V by 0 bases and J by 1 base, and 7 bases separated the two germline ends. CDR1 is SGDLS, CDR2 YYNGEE, per germline. The CDR3 sequence is 14 residues long.

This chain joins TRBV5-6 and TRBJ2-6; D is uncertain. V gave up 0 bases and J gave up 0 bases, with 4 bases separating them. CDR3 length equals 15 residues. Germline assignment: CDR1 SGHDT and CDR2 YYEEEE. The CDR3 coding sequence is TGTGCCAGCAGCTTGGTAACCTCTGGGGCCAACGTCCTGACTTTC. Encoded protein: CASSLVTSGANVLTF.

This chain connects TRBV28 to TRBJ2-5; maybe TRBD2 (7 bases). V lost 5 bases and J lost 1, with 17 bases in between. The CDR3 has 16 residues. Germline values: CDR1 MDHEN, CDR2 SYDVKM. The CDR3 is CASSGGAIAAQETQYF. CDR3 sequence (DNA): TGTGCCAGCAGTGGGGGGGCAATAGCGGCCCAAGAGACCCAGTACTTC.

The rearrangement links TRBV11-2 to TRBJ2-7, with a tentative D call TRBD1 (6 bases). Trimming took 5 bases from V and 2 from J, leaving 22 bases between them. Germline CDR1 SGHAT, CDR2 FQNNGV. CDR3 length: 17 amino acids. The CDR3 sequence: CASSPHGETGDTYEQYF. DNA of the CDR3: TGTGCCAGCAGCCCGCATGGAGAGACAGGAGATACCTACGAGCAGTACTTC.

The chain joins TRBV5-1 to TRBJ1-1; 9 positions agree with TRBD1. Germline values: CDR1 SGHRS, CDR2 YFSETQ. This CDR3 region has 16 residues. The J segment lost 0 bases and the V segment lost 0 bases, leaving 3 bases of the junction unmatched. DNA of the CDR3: TGCGCCAGCAGCTTGGAATACAGGGGGCTGAACACTGAAGCTTTCTTT. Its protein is CASSLEYRGLNTEAFF. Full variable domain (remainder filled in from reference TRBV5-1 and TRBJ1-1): KAGVTQTPRYLIKTRGQQVTLSCSPISGHRSVSWYQQTPGQGLQFLFEYFSETQRNKGNFPGRFSGRQFSNSRSEMNVSTLELGDSALYLCASSLEYRGLNTEAFFGQGTRLTVV.

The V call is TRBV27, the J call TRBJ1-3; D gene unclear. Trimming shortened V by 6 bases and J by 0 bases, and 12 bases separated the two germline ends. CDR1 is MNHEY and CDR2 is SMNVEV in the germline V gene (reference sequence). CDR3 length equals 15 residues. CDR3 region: CASRRTRDSGNTIYF. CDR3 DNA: TGTGCCAGCAGGAGGACTAGAGACTCTGGAAACACCATATATTTT.

Written as DNA, the CDR3 is TGCAGCGTTGCGGGTGGCGGGGTTGATCAGCCCCAGCATTTT. Encoded protein: CSVAGGGVDQPQHF. The V call is TRBV29-1, the J call TRBJ1-5; D gene ambiguous. Germline-derived CDR1 and CDR2 are SQVTM and ANQGSEA. Deletions cut 4 bases from V and 5 bases from J, with 15 bases between. This CDR3 comprises 14 residues.

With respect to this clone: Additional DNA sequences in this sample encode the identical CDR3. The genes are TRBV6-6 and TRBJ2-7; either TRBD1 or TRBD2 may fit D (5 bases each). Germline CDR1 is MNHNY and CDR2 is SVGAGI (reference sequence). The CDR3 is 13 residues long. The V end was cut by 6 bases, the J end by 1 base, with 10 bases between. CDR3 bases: TGTGCCAGCAGAACCGGGGCATCCTACGAGCAGTACTTC. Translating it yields CASRTGASYEQYF.

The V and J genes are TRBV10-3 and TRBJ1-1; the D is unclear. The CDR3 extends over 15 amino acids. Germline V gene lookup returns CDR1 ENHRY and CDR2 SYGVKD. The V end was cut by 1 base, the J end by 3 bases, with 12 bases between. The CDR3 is CAISEFKVVYTEAFF. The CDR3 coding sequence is TGTGCCATCAGTGAGTTTAAGGTTGTGTACACTGAAGCTTTCTTT.

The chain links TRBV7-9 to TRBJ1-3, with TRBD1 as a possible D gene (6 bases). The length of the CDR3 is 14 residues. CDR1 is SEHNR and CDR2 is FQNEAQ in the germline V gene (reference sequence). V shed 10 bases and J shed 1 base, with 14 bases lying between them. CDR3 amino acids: CATRGVGSGNTIYF. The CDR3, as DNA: TGTGCCACCAGGGGCGTTGGGTCTGGAAACACCATATATTTT. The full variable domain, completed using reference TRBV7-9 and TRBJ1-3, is DTGVSQNPRHKITKRGQNVTFRCDPISEHNRLYWYRQTLGQGPEFLTYFQNEAQLEKSRLLSDRFSAERPKGSFSTLEIQRTEQGDSAMYLCATRGVGSGNTIYFGEGSWLTVV.

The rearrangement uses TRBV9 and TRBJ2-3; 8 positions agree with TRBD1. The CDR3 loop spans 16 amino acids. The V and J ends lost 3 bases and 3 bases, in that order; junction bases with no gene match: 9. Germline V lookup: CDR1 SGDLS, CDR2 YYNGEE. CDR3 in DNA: TGTGCCAGCAGCGGAAGGGACAGGTTTTTGACAGATACGCAGTATTTT. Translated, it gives CASSGRDRFLTDTQYF.

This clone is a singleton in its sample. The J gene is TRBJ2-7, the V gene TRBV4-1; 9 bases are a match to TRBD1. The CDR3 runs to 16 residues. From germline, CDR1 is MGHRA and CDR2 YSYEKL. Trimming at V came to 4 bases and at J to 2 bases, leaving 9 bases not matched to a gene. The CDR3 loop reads CASSLSNRGLTYEQYF. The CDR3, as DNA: TGCGCCAGCAGCCTTAGCAACAGGGGGCTCACCTACGAGCAGTACTTC.

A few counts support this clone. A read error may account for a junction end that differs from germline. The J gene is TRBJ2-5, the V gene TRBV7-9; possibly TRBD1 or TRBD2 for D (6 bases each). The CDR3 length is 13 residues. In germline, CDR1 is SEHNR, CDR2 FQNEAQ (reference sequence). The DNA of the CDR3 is TGTGCCAGCAGCAACGAGGGTGGGGGGCTTACTCACTTC. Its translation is CASSNEGGGLTHF.

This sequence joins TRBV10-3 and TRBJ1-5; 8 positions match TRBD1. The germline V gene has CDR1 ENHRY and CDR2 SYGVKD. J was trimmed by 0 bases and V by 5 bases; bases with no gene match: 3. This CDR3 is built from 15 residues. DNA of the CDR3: TGTGCCATCAGTCCGGGACAGGCTAGCAATCAGCCCCAGCATTTT. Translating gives CAISPGQASNQPQHF.

The CDR3 loop is CASTFRDLRNYEQYF. CDR3 coding DNA: TGTGCCAGCACCTTCCGGGACTTGCGGAACTACGAGCAGTACTTC. The chain couples TRBV5-6 to TRBJ2-7; perhaps TRBD2 as D (6 bases). The CDR3 consists of 15 residues. Germline CDR1 reads SGHDT; CDR2 reads YYEEEE. Trimming stripped 6 bases from V and 3 bases from J, with 19 bases between.

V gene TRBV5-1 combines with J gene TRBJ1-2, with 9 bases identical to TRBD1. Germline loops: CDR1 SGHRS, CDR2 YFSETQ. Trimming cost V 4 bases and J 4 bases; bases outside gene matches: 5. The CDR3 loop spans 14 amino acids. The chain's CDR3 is CASSPGQGTYGYTF. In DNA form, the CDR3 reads TGCGCCAGCAGCCCTGGACAGGGGACCTATGGCTACACCTTC.

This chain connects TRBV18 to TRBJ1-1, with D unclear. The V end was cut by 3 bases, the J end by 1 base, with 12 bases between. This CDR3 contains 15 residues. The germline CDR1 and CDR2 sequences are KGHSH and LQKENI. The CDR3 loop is CASSPTKQPNTEAFF. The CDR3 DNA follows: TGTGCCAGCTCACCCACCAAACAGCCGAACACTGAAGCTTTCTTT.

CDR3 sequence: CASSRTRGVETQYF. The DNA of the CDR3 is TGTGCCAGCAGCAGGACAAGAGGAGTGGAGACCCAGTACTTC. V gene TRBV7-2 combines with J gene TRBJ2-5; D is perhaps TRBD1 (5 bases). Between the trimmed V and J ends, which lost 5 bases and 5 bases, there was a span of 15 bases. Germline CDR1 reads SGHTA; CDR2 reads FQGNSA. The CDR3 length is 14 residues.

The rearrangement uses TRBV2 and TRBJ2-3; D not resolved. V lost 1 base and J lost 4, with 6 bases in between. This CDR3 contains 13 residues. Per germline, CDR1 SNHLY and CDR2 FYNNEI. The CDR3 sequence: CASSEDGADTQYF. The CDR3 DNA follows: TGTGCCAGCAGTGAAGATGGGGCAGATACGCAGTATTTT.

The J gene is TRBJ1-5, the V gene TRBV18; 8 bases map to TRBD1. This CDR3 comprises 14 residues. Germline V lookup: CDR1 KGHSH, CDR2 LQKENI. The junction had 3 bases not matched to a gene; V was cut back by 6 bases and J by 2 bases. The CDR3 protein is CASSKQGGNQPQHF. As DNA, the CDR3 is TGTGCCAGCTCTAAACAGGGGGGCAATCAGCCCCAGCATTTT.

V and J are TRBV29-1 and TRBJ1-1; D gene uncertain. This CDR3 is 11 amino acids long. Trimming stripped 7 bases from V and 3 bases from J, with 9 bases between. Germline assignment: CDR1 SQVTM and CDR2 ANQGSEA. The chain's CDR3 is CSARFDTEAFF. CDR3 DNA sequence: TGCAGCGCGCGATTTGACACTGAAGCTTTCTTT. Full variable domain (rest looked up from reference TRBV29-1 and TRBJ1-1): SAVISQKPSRDICQRGTSLTIQCQVDSQVTMMFWYRQQPGQSLTLIATANQGSEATYESGFVIDKFPISRPNLTFSTLTVSNMSPEDSSIYLCSARFDTEAFFGQGTRLTVV.

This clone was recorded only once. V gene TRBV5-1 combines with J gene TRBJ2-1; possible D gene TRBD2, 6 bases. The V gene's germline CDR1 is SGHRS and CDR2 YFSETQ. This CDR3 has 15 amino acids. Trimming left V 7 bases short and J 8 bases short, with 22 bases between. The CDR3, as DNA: TGCGCCAGCCACCCTAGGCAGGCCGGAGGGGATGAGCAGTTCTTC. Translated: CASHPRQAGGDEQFF. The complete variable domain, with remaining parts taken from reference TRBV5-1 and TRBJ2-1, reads KAGVTQTPRYLIKTRGQQVTLSCSPISGHRSVSWYQQTPGQGLQFLFEYFSETQRNKGNFPGRFSGRQFSNSRSEMNVSTLELGDSALYLCASHPRQAGGDEQFFGPGTRLTVL.

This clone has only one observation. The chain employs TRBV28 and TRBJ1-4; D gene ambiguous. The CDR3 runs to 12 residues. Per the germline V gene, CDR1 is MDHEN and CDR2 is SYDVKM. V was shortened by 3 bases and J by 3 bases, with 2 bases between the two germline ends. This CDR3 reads CASSLPNEKLFF. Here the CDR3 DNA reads TGTGCCAGCAGTTTGCCTAATGAAAAACTGTTTTTT.

The CDR3 region is CAISDERTSASYEQYF. CDR3 in DNA: TGTGCCATCAGTGACGAACGGACTAGCGCCTCCTACGAGCAGTACTTC. The J gene is TRBJ2-7, the V gene TRBV10-3; the match to TRBD2 covers 9 bases. The CDR3 runs to 16 residues. Losses at the gene ends were 3 bases for V and 0 bases for J; bases not matched to a gene: 6. The germline V gene encodes CDR1 ENHRY and CDR2 SYGVKD.